This record concerns one TCR beta chain sequence. Its antigen remains unknown. The sample is drawn from a study of cytomegalovirus exposure and HLA in healthy donors. Study-level background: When over 300 donors were genotyped, 80% to 90% of them were found to fall in the Caucasian-associated ancestry cluster.

The CDR3 contains 16 residues. V lost 5 bases and J lost 0, with 19 bases in between. From germline, CDR1 is SQVTM and CDR2 ANQGSEA. Findings of the study overall: As immune exposure information, only CMV serostatus was available. A later analysis by the authors found several of the most significant clusters apparently linked to common viral pathogens.

Use of 60 Vbeta and 13 Jbeta primers characterized the PCR. Measured with immunoSEQ multiplex PCR; TCRdb has only the in-frame clones, and not every one. The sample yields 150,000 to 200,000 clones, around three quarters seen once. The source is a woman between 25 and 40 years old in good health and CMV-seropositive. This sequence joins TRBV29-1 and TRBJ1-2; a possible D gene is TRBD1 (6 bases). The source material was PBMCs. CDR3 region: CSVPYWGGRANYGYTF. DNA of the CDR3: TGCAGCGTTCCCTATTGGGGGGGGCGAGCTAACTATGGCTACACCTTC.